This TCR beta chain was retrieved from a study of T-cell reconstitution after alpha-beta-depleted transplantation in children. Unique molecular identifiers were incorporated during preparation of the TCRbeta library. TCRdb re-called the PCR reads through MiXCR, storing one row per CDR3 protein. The sample shows 250,000 to 350,000 distinct CDR3 sequences, about a tenth of them seen only once. V dropped 4 bases and J dropped 2; count of bases not matched to a gene: 4. Germline CDR1 SGHRS, CDR2 YFSETQ. CDR3 length: 14 amino acids. This chain joins TRBV5-1 and TRBJ1-1, with 8 nucleotides matching TRBD1. The sequencing used PBMCs from the stem cell graft donor, collected from the stem cell graft. This sequence originates from a human donor who donated a stem cell graft to a child with SCID. CDR3: CASSQGALNTEAFF. For the CDR3, the DNA is TGCGCCAGCAGCCAGGGGGCTTTAAACACTGAAGCTTTCTTT.